This paragraph reports one T cell receptor (beta chain). The sample comes from a study of CD8 T cells in Susac syndrome. Trimming took off 2 bases at V and 0 bases at J, with 10 bases between the two ends. Germline V CDR1 and CDR2: MGHDK, SYGVNS. The length of the CDR3 is 15 residues. A quantity of roughly 0.5 to 1 ug RNA underwent reverse transcription using random hexamers. The amplification used immunoSEQ multiplex PCR on TCR beta CDR3; it spanned 54 Vbeta and 13 Jbeta. TCRdb reprocessed the immunoSEQ multiplex PCR reads with MiXCR, giving one entry per CDR3 protein. The sample includes a few hundred thousand distinct CDR3 sequences, 80% to 95% of them seen just once.

Sequencing input: CD8+ T cells from PBMCs. The TCR sequence derives from a human donor with multiple sclerosis. J is TRBJ1-2 and V is TRBV25-1; no reliable D call. The CDR3 reads CASSEARPANYGYTF. The CDR3 nucleotides are TGTGCCAGCAGTGAAGCTCGGCCAGCTAACTATGGCTACACCTTC.